The rows below give T cell receptor beta chains drawn from one sample of a study of blood T cell repertoires in COVID-19. Measured with immunoSEQ multiplex PCR; TCRdb has only the in-frame clones, and not every one. The sample shows approximately 280,000 clones, about nine tenths of them seen only once. The sample comprised PBMCs or T cells enriched from blood (not recorded which). Receptors were obtained from a woman aged 18-30 years who had recovered from COVID-19. The CDR3 runs from the conserved cysteine through the conserved F or W. D genes are given only for firm matches. Size is omitted from some rows. Given values are once, few, many or a class for expanded clones.

17	TRBV27	NA	TRBD2	TRBJ2-2	CASSPTLTSGSTGELFF	TGTGCCAGCAGTCCTACCCTTACTAGCGGATCAACCGGGGAGCTGTTTTTT
16	TRBV5-1	NA	NA	TRBJ2-7	CASSLDSRVAGEEQYF	TGCGCCAGCAGCTTGGATTCCAGGGTGGCTGGAGAGGAGCAGTACTTC
21	TRBV3-1/TRBV3-2	NA	TRBD2	TRBJ2-3	CARSQDLVRGGGAVWTDTQYF	TGTGCCCGCAGCCAAGATTTAGTGCGGGGCGGGGGGGCCGTATGGACAGATACGCAGTATTTT
16	TRBV5-6	NA	TRBD1	TRBJ1-6	CASSLFTTGQVSPLHF	TGTGCCAGCAGCTTGTTCACAACGGGACAGGTCTCCCCCCTCCACTTT
16	TRBV3-1/TRBV3-2	NA	NA	TRBJ1-4	CASSQEGGATNEKLFF	TGTGCCAGCAGCCAAGAAGGGGGGGCAACTAATGAAAAACTGTTTTTT
15	TRBV7-6	NA	NA	TRBJ1-2	CASSPGRGGSRGYTF	TGTGCCAGCAGCCCCGGTCGGGGCGGGAGTAGGGGCTACACCTTC
15	TRBV9	NA	TRBD1	TRBJ2-3	CASSVRGHSTDTQYF	TGTGCCAGCAGCGTAAGGGGGCACAGCACAGATACGCAGTATTTT
16	TRBV11-2	once	TRBD1	TRBJ2-1	CASSLDRRGPDYEQFF	TGTGCCAGCAGCTTAGATCGCAGGGGGCCGGACTATGAGCAGTTCTTC
15	TRBV2	NA	TRBD2	TRBJ2-7	CASRFDSGFSYEQYF	TGTGCCAGCAGATTCGATAGCGGGTTCTCCTACGAGCAGTACTTC
16	TRBV28	NA	NA	TRBJ2-1	CASSPRGSQPYNEQFF	TGTGCCAGCAGCCCCCGCGGAAGTCAGCCTTACAATGAGCAGTTCTTC
14	TRBV7-2	NA	TRBD1	TRBJ1-2	CASSPQGGPYGYTF	TGTGCCAGCAGCCCCCAGGGGGGCCCATATGGCTACACCTTC
18	TRBV2	NA	TRBD2	TRBJ2-7	CASSEGLAGGPSTYEQYF	TGTGCCAGCAGTGAAGGGCTAGCGGGAGGGCCCTCGACCTACGAGCAGTACTTC
15	TRBV6-5	NA	NA	TRBJ2-5	CASSPYRLPQETQYF	TGTGCCAGCAGTCCTTACAGGTTACCCCAAGAGACCCAGTACTTC
14	TRBV2	once	TRBD1	TRBJ1-2	CASSEAQGTYGYTF	TGTGCCAGCAGTGAAGCACAGGGGACCTACGGCTACACCTTC
14	TRBV6-5	once	TRBD1	TRBJ1-1	CASSTGVWDGEAFF	TGTGCCAGCAGTACAGGGGTATGGGATGGTGAAGCTTTCTTT
16	TRBV19	few	TRBD2	TRBJ2-7	CASSTSRTSGSYEQYF	TGTGCCAGTAGTACTTCCCGGACTAGCGGGAGTTACGAGCAGTACTTC
15	TRBV6-2/TRBV6-3	NA	NA	TRBJ2-3	CASSTLAGNTDTQYF	TGTGCCAGCAGTACCTTGGCGGGGAACACAGATACGCAGTATTTT
16	TRBV6-6	NA	TRBD1	TRBJ2-5	CASSRSGTGGLETQYF	TGTGCCAGCAGCCGATCCGGGACAGGGGGCTTAGAGACCCAGTACTTC
13	TRBV30	few	NA	TRBJ2-7	CAWDRDWGDEQYF	TGTGCCTGGGACCGGGACTGGGGCGACGAGCAGTACTTC
17	TRBV4-3	NA	NA	TRBJ1-1	CASSQDATRGGGTEAFF	TGCGCCAGCAGCCAAGATGCGACAAGGGGAGGGGGCACTGAAGCTTTCTTT
15	TRBV15	once	NA	TRBJ1-5	CATARTVSSNQPQHF	TGTGCCACCGCAAGGACAGTTAGTAGCAATCAGCCCCAGCATTTT
14	TRBV24-1	NA	NA	TRBJ1-6	CATSDTGRNSPLHF	TGTGCCACCAGTGACACAGGGCGGAACTCACCCCTCCACTTT
18	TRBV3-1/TRBV3-2	few	TRBD2	TRBJ2-7	CASGRGLAGWGDSYEQYF	TGTGCCAGCGGGAGGGGACTAGCGGGTTGGGGGGACTCCTACGAGCAGTACTTC
14	TRBV3-1/TRBV3-2	once	TRBD1	TRBJ1-4	CASSQGTGREKLFF	TGTGCCAGCAGCCAGGGGACAGGGAGGGAAAAACTGTTTTTT
13	TRBV11-2	NA	TRBD1	TRBJ1-1	CASSLDRDTEAFF	TGTGCCAGCAGTTTGGACAGGGACACTGAAGCTTTCTTT
15	TRBV18	NA	TRBD2	TRBJ2-5	CASSPRTSGYETQYF	TGTGCCAGCTCACCCCGGACTAGCGGGTACGAGACCCAGTACTTC
14	TRBV19	few	NA	TRBJ2-2	CASIPRRGTGELFF	TGTGCCAGTATCCCCCGTCGGGGCACCGGGGAGCTGTTTTTT
13	TRBV5-5	once	TRBD1	TRBJ1-2	CASSPDRDYGYTF	TGTGCCAGCAGCCCCGACAGGGACTATGGCTACACCTTC
13	TRBV5-1	NA	NA	TRBJ2-5	CASSLAQGETQYF	TGCGCCAGCAGCTTGGCCCAGGGAGAGACCCAGTACTTC
14	TRBV3-1/TRBV3-2	NA	NA	TRBJ1-1	CASSPRDRGTEAFF	TGTGCCAGCAGCCCCAGGGACCGGGGGACTGAAGCTTTCTTT
13	TRBV5-6	NA	NA	TRBJ2-2	CASSLGGPGELFF	TGTGCCAGCAGCTTGGGGGGCCCCGGGGAGCTGTTTTTT
15	TRBV7-9	once	TRBD2	TRBJ2-1	CASSSRTSGTDEQFF	TGTGCCAGCAGCTCTCGGACTAGCGGGACGGATGAGCAGTTCTTC
16	TRBV5-1	NA	NA	TRBJ1-1	CASSSQSGTTNTEAFF	TGCGCCAGCAGCTCACAATCCGGGACAACGAACACTGAAGCTTTCTTT
13	TRBV7-9	once	NA	TRBJ1-5	CASSLTGDQPQHF	TGTGCCAGCAGCCTGACAGGCGATCAGCCCCAGCATTTT
17	TRBV25-1	NA	NA	TRBJ1-2	CASSEPWTVNTNYGYTF	TGTGCCAGCAGTGAACCCTGGACAGTAAATACTAACTATGGCTACACCTTC
15	TRBV24-1	NA	NA	TRBJ1-5	CATINDRRWGQPQHF	TGTGCCACCATTAACGACAGGAGATGGGGTCAGCCCCAGCATTTT
12	TRBV29-1	NA	NA	TRBJ1-2	CSAPGVDYGYTF	TGCAGCGCCCCAGGGGTTGACTATGGCTACACCTTC
13	TRBV6-5	NA	NA	TRBJ1-2	CASSYGGDYGYTF	TGTGCCAGCAGTTACGGGGGGGACTATGGCTACACCTTC
14	TRBV30	NA	NA	TRBJ2-6	CASPRGSGANVLTF	TGTGCCTCCCCCCGGGGATCTGGGGCCAACGTCCTGACTTTC
13	TRBV29-1	NA	NA	TRBJ2-2	CSVDGGWTGELFF	TGCAGCGTTGATGGAGGGTGGACCGGGGAGCTGTTTTTT
15	TRBV29-1	NA	TRBD2	TRBJ2-2	CSVILAGANTGELFF	TGCAGCGTTATTCTAGCGGGGGCGAACACCGGGGAGCTGTTTTTT
14	TRBV6-5	once	NA	TRBJ1-6	CASSLSEGVPPLHF	TGTGCCAGCAGTTTATCGGAGGGTGTTCCGCCCCTCCACTTT
14	TRBV28	NA	NA	TRBJ1-1	CASSYRQRNTEAFF	TGTGCCAGCAGTTATAGACAGCGTAACACTGAAGCTTTCTTT
16	TRBV10-3	few	TRBD1	TRBJ1-5	CAISDGTGADNQPQHF	TGTGCCATCAGTGATGGGACAGGGGCCGACAATCAGCCCCAGCATTTT
16	TRBV27	NA	NA	TRBJ2-5	CASSELGGARQETQYF	TGTGCCAGCAGTGAGTTAGGAGGGGCCAGACAAGAGACCCAGTACTTC
15	TRBV10-3	NA	NA	TRBJ2-7	CAISTGLGPTYEQYF	TGTGCCATCAGTACCGGACTCGGCCCGACCTACGAGCAGTACTTC
19	TRBV28	NA	TRBD1	TRBJ1-1	CASSPPTVGTGLLSTEAFF	TGTGCCAGCAGCCCCCCTACGGTCGGGACAGGGCTCCTGAGCACTGAAGCTTTCTTT
15	TRBV3-1/TRBV3-2	NA	NA	TRBJ2-3	CASSPMAASTDTQYF	TGTGCCAGCAGCCCCATGGCGGCGTCCACAGATACGCAGTATTTT
13	TRBV7-2	NA	NA	TRBJ1-4	CASSEAGNEKLFF	TGTGCCAGCAGCGAGGCAGGGAACGAAAAACTGTTTTTT
16	TRBV2	NA	TRBD1	TRBJ2-1	CASTRGLAKSYNEQFF	TGTGCCAGTACAAGGGGGCTAGCAAAATCCTACAATGAGCAGTTCTTC
17	TRBV24-1	NA	TRBD2	TRBJ2-3	CATSQRTSGRSTDTQYF	TGTGCCACCAGTCAAAGGACTAGCGGGAGGAGCACAGATACGCAGTATTTT
14	TRBV6-5	once	TRBD1	TRBJ2-1	CASMADRVIHEQFF	TGTGCCAGCATGGCGGACAGGGTTATCCATGAGCAGTTCTTC
14	TRBV28	NA	TRBD2	TRBJ2-7	CASSFYQRENEQYF	TGTGCCAGCAGTTTTTACCAGCGGGAGAACGAGCAGTACTTC
15	TRBV10-3	NA	TRBD1	TRBJ2-1	CAISGQGAGSNEQFF	TGTGCCATCAGCGGACAGGGGGCGGGAAGCAATGAGCAGTTCTTC
14	TRBV4-2	NA	TRBD1	TRBJ1-2	CASSGTASNYGYTF	TGTGCCAGCAGCGGGACAGCATCGAACTATGGCTACACCTTC